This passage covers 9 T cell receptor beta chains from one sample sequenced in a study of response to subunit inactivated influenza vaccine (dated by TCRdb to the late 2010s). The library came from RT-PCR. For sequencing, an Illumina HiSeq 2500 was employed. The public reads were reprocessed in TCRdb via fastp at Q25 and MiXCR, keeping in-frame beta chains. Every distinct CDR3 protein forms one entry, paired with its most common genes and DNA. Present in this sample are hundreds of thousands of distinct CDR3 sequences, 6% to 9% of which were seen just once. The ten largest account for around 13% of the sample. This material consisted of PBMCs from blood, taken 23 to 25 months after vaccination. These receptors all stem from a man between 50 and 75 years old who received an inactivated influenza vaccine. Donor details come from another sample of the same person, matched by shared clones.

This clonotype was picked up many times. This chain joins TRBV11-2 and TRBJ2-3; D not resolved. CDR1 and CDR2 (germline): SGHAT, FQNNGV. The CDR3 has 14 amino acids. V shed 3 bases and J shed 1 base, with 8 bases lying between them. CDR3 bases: TGTGCCAGCAGCTTGCGTCCAGGCACAGATACGCAGTATTTT. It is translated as CASSLRPGTDTQYF. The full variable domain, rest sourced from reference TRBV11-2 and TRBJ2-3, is EAGVAQSPRYKIIEKRQSVAFWCNPISGHATLYWYQQILGQGPKLLIQFQNNGVVDDSQLPKDRFSAERLKGVDSTLKIQPAKLEDSAVYLCASSLRPGTDTQYFGPGTRLTVL.

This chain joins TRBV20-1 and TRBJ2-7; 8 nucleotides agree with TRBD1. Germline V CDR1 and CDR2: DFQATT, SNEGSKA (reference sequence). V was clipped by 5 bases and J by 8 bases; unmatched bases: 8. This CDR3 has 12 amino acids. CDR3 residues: CSAPDRVLQQYF. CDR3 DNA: TGCAGTGCTCCGGACAGGGTGCTTCAGCAGTACTTC.

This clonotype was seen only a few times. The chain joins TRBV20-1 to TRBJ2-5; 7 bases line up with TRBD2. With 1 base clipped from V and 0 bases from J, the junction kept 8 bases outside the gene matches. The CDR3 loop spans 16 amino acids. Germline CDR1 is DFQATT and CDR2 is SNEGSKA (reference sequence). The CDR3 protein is CSARAAGVRYQETQYF. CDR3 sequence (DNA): TGCAGTGCTAGAGCCGCGGGGGTTCGATACCAAGAGACCCAGTACTTC.

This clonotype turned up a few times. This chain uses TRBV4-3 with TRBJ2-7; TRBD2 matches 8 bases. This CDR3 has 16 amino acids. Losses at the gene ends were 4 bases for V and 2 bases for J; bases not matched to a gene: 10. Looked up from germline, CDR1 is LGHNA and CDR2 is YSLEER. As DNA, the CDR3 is TGCGCCAGCAGCCGCGTATCTAGCGGGCAGGCCTACGAGCAGTACTTC. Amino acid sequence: CASSRVSSGQAYEQYF.

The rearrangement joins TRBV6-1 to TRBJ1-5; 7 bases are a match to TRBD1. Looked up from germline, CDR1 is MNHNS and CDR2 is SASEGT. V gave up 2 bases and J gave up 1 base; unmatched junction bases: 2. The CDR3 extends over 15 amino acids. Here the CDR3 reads CASSERGLSNQPQHF. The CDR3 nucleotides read TGTGCCAGCAGTGAAAGGGGGCTGAGCAATCAGCCCCAGCATTTT.

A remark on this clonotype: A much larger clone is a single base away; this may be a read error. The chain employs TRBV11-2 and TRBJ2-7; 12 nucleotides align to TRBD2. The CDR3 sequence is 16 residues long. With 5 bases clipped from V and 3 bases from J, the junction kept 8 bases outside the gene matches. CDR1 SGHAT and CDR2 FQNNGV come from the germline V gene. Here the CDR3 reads CASSIPGLAGLYEQYF. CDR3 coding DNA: TGTGCCAGCAGCATCCCAGGACTAGCGGGACTCTACGAGCAGTACTTC.

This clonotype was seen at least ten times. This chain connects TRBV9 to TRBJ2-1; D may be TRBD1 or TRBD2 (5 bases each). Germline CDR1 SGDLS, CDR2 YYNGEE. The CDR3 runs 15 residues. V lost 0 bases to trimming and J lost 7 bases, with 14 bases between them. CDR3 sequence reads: CASSVGSGWGNEQFF. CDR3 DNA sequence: TGTGCCAGCAGCGTAGGATCCGGGTGGGGGAATGAGCAGTTCTTC.

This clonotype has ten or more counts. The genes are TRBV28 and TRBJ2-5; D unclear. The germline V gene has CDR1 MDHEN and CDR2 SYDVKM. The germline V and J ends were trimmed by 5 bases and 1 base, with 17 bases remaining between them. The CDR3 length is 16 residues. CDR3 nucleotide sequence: TGTGCCAGCAGTAAACCGACTGCTCAGGTCCAAGAGACCCAGTACTTC. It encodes CASSKPTAQVQETQYF.

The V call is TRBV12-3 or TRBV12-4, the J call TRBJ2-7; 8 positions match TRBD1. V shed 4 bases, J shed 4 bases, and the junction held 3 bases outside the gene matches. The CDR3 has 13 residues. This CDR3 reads CASSWRQGYEQYF. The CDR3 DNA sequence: TGTGCCAGCAGTTGGCGACAGGGGTACGAGCAGTACTTC.